Listed here is a single T cell receptor beta chain. CDR3 length: 16 residues. Germline V lookup: CDR1 MDHEN, CDR2 SYDVKM. J was trimmed by 0 bases and V by 4 bases; bases with no gene match: 7. The TCR beta repertoire was assessed by survey-level immunoSEQ sequencing. This table comes from immunoSEQ multiplex PCR, and its TCRdb copy is limited to in-frame clones, with some not included. Here the sample spans approximately 50,000 clones, approximately 93% being singletons. The rearrangement joins TRBV28 to TRBJ2-3; 7 nucleotides line up with TRBD2. This TCR was recovered from a middle-aged man with rheumatoid arthritis. What was sequenced was PBMCs. CDR3 coding DNA: TGTGCCAGCAGTTCCCGGGAGGATTCTAGCACAGATACGCAGTATTTT. Translation: CASSSREDSSTDTQYF.